This T cell receptor (beta chain) comes out of a study of siplizumab effects on memory and regulatory T cells. Notes on this clone: Its antigen is still unknown.

Trimming at V came to 2 bases and at J to 6 bases, leaving 11 bases not matched to a gene. This CDR3 is built from 16 residues. Per the germline V gene, CDR1 is SGHRS and CDR2 is YFSETQ. TCRdb's table, derived via immunoSEQ multiplex PCR, lists solely in-frame clones and lacks some. Seen here are about 91,000 clones, 90% to 95% observed once, and the top ten hold roughly 7.1%. The study's findings and limits: The majority of clones, roughly 75-97% of proliferating CD4+ or CD8+ clones, lacked an assignable naive or memory phenotype. Significantly reduced by siplizumab was the cumulative frequency of alloreactive sequences, namely those traceable to unstimulated CD4+ memory cells. Confirmation was lacking for the suppressive function of proliferating Tregs derived from siplizumab cultures.

The chain links TRBV5-1 to TRBJ2-1; 7 bases are shared with TRBD1. The sequence was obtained from a human donor in good health. The specimen was CD8+ T cells sorted from blood. The DNA for the CDR3 is TGCGCCAGCAGCTTACGACCGGGACAGCCCACCAATGAGCAGTTCTTC. This translates into CASSLRPGQPTNEQFF. The full variable domain, with the rest looked up from reference TRBV5-1 and TRBJ2-1, is KAGVTQTPRYLIKTRGQQVTLSCSPISGHRSVSWYQQTPGQGLQFLFEYFSETQRNKGNFPGRFSGRQFSNSRSEMNVSTLELGDSALYLCASSLRPGQPTNEQFFGPGTRLTVL.